The clone carrying this T cell receptor (beta chain) was seen repeatedly, ten times or more. The CDR3 contains 14 residues. Trimming at V came to 4 bases and at J to 6 bases, leaving 9 bases not matched to a gene. Looked up from germline, CDR1 is LNHNV and CDR2 is YYDKDF (reference sequence). The data were obtained in a study of identical twins. TCRdb re-called the 5' RACE reads through MiXCR, storing one row per CDR3 protein. The sample carries 400,000 to 500,000 distinct CDR3 sequences, 18% recorded once. This sequence joins TRBV15 and TRBJ2-7; 7 bases are a match to TRBD2. This clonotype was sampled from a man between 50 and 59 years old in good health. The sequencing sample was made of naive T cells sorted from blood. CDR3 in DNA: TGTGCCACCAGCATGCGGCGGGAGTCGAGCGAGCAGTACTTC. As protein: CATSMRRESSEQYF.